These 24 T cell receptor beta chains were sequenced from one sample in a study of early T cells in non-severe SARS-CoV-2 infection. Via MiXCR, TCRdb re-called the 5' RACE reads, giving one row per CDR3 protein. This sample has approximately 35,000 distinct CDR3 sequences, with about 7% found just once. The sequenced material came from whole blood. Receptor source: an adult who was a healthcare worker with PCR-confirmed SARS-CoV-2 infection or an uninfected control (not recorded which).

This clonotype has ten or more counts. V usage is TRBV11-1 and J usage is TRBJ2-3, with D tentatively TRBD2 (6 bases). Germline loops: CDR1 SGHAT, CDR2 FQDESV (reference sequence). V was trimmed by 9 bases and J by 2 bases, leaving 12 bases between them. The CDR3 loop spans 13 amino acids. The CDR3 loop is CASTPGDTDTQYF. The CDR3 DNA follows: TGTGCCAGTACACCGGGGGACACAGATACGCAGTATTTT.

This clonotype occurred many times. The genes are TRBV5-6 and TRBJ2-3, with D possibly TRBD2 on 5 matching bases. The V and J ends lost 2 bases and 2 bases respectively, with 12 bases between them. The CDR3 length is 15 residues. Germline V gives CDR1 SGHDT, CDR2 YYEEEE. DNA for the CDR3: TGTGCCAGCAGCTTTCTTCAGCGGTTCACAGATACGCAGTATTTT. Translated, it gives CASSFLQRFTDTQYF.

This clonotype was seen at least ten times. The CDR3 region is CSARAGEQYF. CDR3 coding DNA: TGCAGTGCTAGGGCGGGCGAGCAGTACTTC. V usage is TRBV20-1 and J usage is TRBJ2-7, with D possibly TRBD2 on 5 matching bases. The CDR3 has 10 residues. V gave up 3 bases and J gave up 6 bases, with 6 bases separating them. Germline loops: CDR1 DFQATT, CDR2 SNEGSKA (reference sequence).

There are many counts of this clonotype. In DNA form, the CDR3 reads TGCAGTGCCAACGGCGGGGGACTAGCCTACGAGCAGTACTTC. It specifies CSANGGGLAYEQYF. The chain recombines TRBV20-1 with TRBJ2-7; 8 positions agree with TRBD2. Trimming took 6 bases from V and 2 from J; bases not matched to a gene: 9. Germline V CDR1 and CDR2: DFQATT, SNEGSKA (reference sequence). This CDR3 contains 14 residues.

This clonotype occurred many times. The chain uses TRBV30 and TRBJ2-4; unclear D gene. In germline, CDR1 is GTSNPN, CDR2 SVGIG (reference sequence). V lost 0 bases and J 0 bases, leaving 6 bases between the germline ends. The CDR3 sequence is 14 residues long. The CDR3 nucleotides read TGTGCCTGGAGTGTACCACTAGCCAAAAACATTCAGTACTTC. Amino acid sequence: CAWSVPLAKNIQYF.

The rearrangement links TRBV29-1 to TRBJ1-4, with D uncertain. Trimming pared 4 bases from V and 7 bases from J, leaving 1 base between. CDR3 length: 9 amino acids. Germline V gene sequence: CDR1 SQVTM, CDR2 ANQGSEA. The CDR3 spells CSVGEKLFF. Written as DNA, the CDR3 is TGCAGCGTTGGTGAAAAACTGTTTTTT.

Ten or more counts support this clonotype. The chain recombines TRBV12-3 or TRBV12-4 with TRBJ2-2, with no clear D. The CDR3 covers 11 residues. Trimming pared 7 bases from V and 8 bases from J, leaving 8 bases between. As DNA, the CDR3 is TGTGCCAGCACCATGGGGGGGGAGCTGTTTTTT. Its translation is CASTMGGELFF.

A word on this clonotype: A far larger clone is just one base off, so this is likely a read error. The chain combines TRBV7-2 with TRBJ1-1; 7 bases are a match to TRBD1. This CDR3 is built from 14 residues. Per the germline V gene, CDR1 is SGHTA and CDR2 is FQGNSA. The trim removed 3 bases at V and 1 base at J, leaving 2 bases unmatched. The CDR3 here is CASSFDRANTEAFF. For the CDR3, the DNA is TGTGCCAGCAGCTTTGACAGGGCGAACACTGAAGCTTTCTTT.

This clonotype was counted many times. The chain carries TRBV10-2 and TRBJ2-5; 8 bases are shared with TRBD2. J lost 3 bases, V lost 2 bases, and 5 bases had no gene match. Germline CDR1 WSHSY, CDR2 SAAADI. The CDR3 length is 15 residues. The CDR3 DNA sequence: TGCGCCAGCAGTGAGCTAGCGGGTTCGGAAGAGACCCAGTACTTC. Translated: CASSELAGSEETQYF.

This clonotype was counted between two and nine times. This chain joins TRBV6-5 and TRBJ2-1; D ambiguous. Trimming pared 4 bases from V and 5 bases from J, leaving 9 bases between. The CDR3 totals 13 residues. Per the germline V gene, CDR1 is MNHEY and CDR2 is SVGAGI. CDR3 DNA sequence: TGTGCCAGCAGTTCGGCTTTGGACAATGAGCAGTTCTTC. Its protein is CASSSALDNEQFF.

The DNA of the CDR3 is TGTGCCAGCAGCCAGGAACGGACTAGCGGGAGCGATGAGCAGTTCTTC. Translation gives CASSQERTSGSDEQFF. The chain combines TRBV3-1 with TRBJ2-1; 13 bases fit TRBD2. CDR1 LGHDT and CDR2 YNNKEL come from the germline V gene (reference sequence). Trimming cost V 3 bases and J 8 bases; bases outside gene matches: 7. The CDR3 is made up of 16 amino acids.

The V call is TRBV6-5, the J call TRBJ2-1, with D tentatively TRBD1 or TRBD2 (5 bases each). The germline gives CDR1 MNHEY, CDR2 SVGAGI. V shed 5 bases and J shed 6 bases, with 11 bases lying between them. The CDR3 has 13 amino acids. CDR3 amino acids: CASSRDRGNEQFF. The CDR3 bases are TGTGCCAGCAGTCGGGACCGGGGCAATGAGCAGTTCTTC.

This clonotype was found many times. The chain links TRBV5-1 to TRBJ2-4; D is unclear. This CDR3 is built from 16 residues. Per germline, CDR1 SGHRS and CDR2 YFSETQ. Trimming shortened V by 3 bases and J by 0 bases, and 13 bases separated the two germline ends. The DNA for the CDR3 is TGCGCCAGCAGCTCCGAACTTGGGGTAGCCAAAAACATTCAGTACTTC. As protein: CASSSELGVAKNIQYF.

This clonotype was seen more than once but under ten times. The V call is TRBV29-1, the J call TRBJ2-2; D is perhaps TRBD1 or TRBD2 (6 bases each). V lost 7 bases and J 1 base, leaving 19 bases between the germline ends. Germline CDR1 SQVTM, CDR2 ANQGSEA. This CDR3 has 16 residues. The CDR3 DNA is TGCAGCGCCTTGGAGGGGGGCGGACGGAACACCGGGGAGCTGTTTTTT. Translated: CSALEGGGRNTGELFF.

This clonotype was detected ten times or more. The V gene is TRBV7-6, the J gene TRBJ2-5; a possible D gene is TRBD1 (6 bases). In germline, CDR1 is SGHVS, CDR2 FNYEAQ. This CDR3 is 15 amino acids long. Trimming removed 1 base at V and 4 bases at J, with 13 bases between. In DNA, the CDR3 is TGTGCCAGCAGCTTAGACCCCGGCAGGGGAGAGACCCAGTACTTC. This gives the protein CASSLDPGRGETQYF. The full variable domain, completed using reference TRBV7-6 and TRBJ2-5, is GAGVSQSPRYKVTKRGQDVALRCDPISGHVSLYWYRQALGQGPEFLTYFNYEAQQDKSGLPNDRFSAERPEGSISTLTIQRTEQRDSAMYRCASSLDPGRGETQYFGPGTRLLVL.

This clonotype was recorded many times. The rearrangement uses TRBV6-1 and TRBJ1-2, with 8 bases fitting TRBD1. The J segment lost 6 bases and the V segment lost 1 base, leaving 7 bases of the junction unmatched. CDR3 length: 15 amino acids. Germline CDR1 MNHNS, CDR2 SASEGT. The CDR3 coding sequence is TGTGCCAGCAGTGAAGATGCAGGGGGCGCAGATGGCTACACCTTC. Its protein is CASSEDAGGADGYTF.

This clonotype was observed a few times. The V and J genes are TRBV6-5 and TRBJ1-2, with 11 bases fitting TRBD1. V was clipped by 0 bases and J by 0 bases; unmatched bases: 6. The CDR3 has 18 amino acids. CDR1 and CDR2 from the germline V gene are MNHEY and SVGAGI. The CDR3 loop is CASSYSGTGGIANYGYTF. CDR3 DNA: TGTGCCAGCAGTTACTCCGGGACAGGGGGAATTGCTAACTATGGCTACACCTTC.

This clonotype has a count of ten or more. This chain connects TRBV4-1 to TRBJ2-5, with a tentative D call TRBD2 (6 bases). V lost 0 bases and J lost 7, with 12 bases in between. This CDR3 contains 14 residues. The germline V gene has CDR1 MGHRA and CDR2 YSYEKL. The CDR3 region has the DNA TGCGCCAGCAGCCAAGATCTGGTGGGAGGGACCCAGTACTTC. This codes for CASSQDLVGGTQYF.

In its sample, this clonotype was seen many times. The J gene is TRBJ2-2, the V gene TRBV5-1; D remains ambiguous. V was clipped by 3 bases and J by 6 bases, with 9 bases between them. The CDR3 contains 13 residues. Germline loops: CDR1 SGHRS, CDR2 YFSETQ. The CDR3 DNA reads TGCGCCAGCAGCTACCTGGGCGCCGGGGAGCTGTTTTTT. This gives the protein CASSYLGAGELFF.

This clonotype was detected a few times. The gene calls are TRBV30 and TRBJ2-7; 7 nucleotides line up with TRBD2. V lost 7 bases, J lost 4 bases, and 10 bases stayed unmatched. This CDR3 region has 13 residues. CDR1 is GTSNPN, CDR2 SVGIG, per germline (reference sequence). The CDR3 loop reads CASSGTIRYEQYF. As DNA, the CDR3 is TGTGCCTCCTCTGGGACTATCCGGTACGAGCAGTACTTC.

This clonotype occurred a few times. The chain employs TRBV5-4 and TRBJ2-3; D call uncertain. Trimming stripped 1 base from V and 2 bases from J, with 8 bases between. Per germline, CDR1 SGHNT and CDR2 YYREEE (reference sequence). This CDR3 is built from 14 residues. The CDR3 is CASSLTRYTDTQYF. The CDR3 nucleotides read TGTGCCAGCAGCTTGACTCGCTACACAGATACGCAGTATTTT.

This clonotype was recorded at least ten times. This chain uses TRBV27 with TRBJ1-2; D may be TRBD1 (6 bases). The CDR3 sequence is 16 residues long. CDR1 is MNHEY and CDR2 is SMNVEV in the germline V gene (reference sequence). The V end lost 6 bases, the J end lost 4 bases, and 21 bases lay between the germline ends. For the CDR3, the DNA is TGTGCCAGCAGGGCCGGGACAAAGGGCCCAGCCTATGGCTACACCTTC. Its translation: CASRAGTKGPAYGYTF.

The chain couples TRBV5-1 to TRBJ2-7, with a weak D call TRBD2 (6 bases). Trimming shortened V by 3 bases and J by 2 bases, and 12 bases separated the two germline ends. There are 14 residues in the CDR3. The V gene's germline CDR1 is SGHRS and CDR2 YFSETQ. The CDR3 loop is CASSSAGPPYEQYF. The CDR3 nucleotides are TGCGCCAGCAGCTCCGCGGGGCCACCCTACGAGCAGTACTTC.

This clonotype was counted a few times. This rearrangement joins TRBV10-3 to TRBJ2-1; TRBD2 agrees at 10 bases. Germline CDR1 and CDR2: ENHRY and SYGVKD. The CDR3 totals 14 residues. V was clipped by 9 bases and J by 12 bases; unmatched bases: 14. DNA for the CDR3: TGTGCCATGGAGCAGCGGGAGGGAAGTTTAGGGCAGTTCTTC. It codes for CAMEQREGSLGQFF.